The clone carrying this T cell receptor beta chain occurred a few times. Its specificity is unknown. The record originates from a study of T-cell reconstitution after alpha-beta-depleted transplantation in children. Study-wide results and limits: Some patients owed their high day-60 TCRbeta diversity to surviving recipient T cells and thymic progenitors. Several hundred expanded graft clones reportedly were the source of alpha-beta T cells about two months after transplant. At the one-year point after transplant, T-cell counts and TCRbeta diversity were found to come mostly from T cells that had been newly produced.

V was cut by 1 base and J by 9 bases, with 7 bases left in between. The CDR3 is made up of 11 amino acids. Germline lookup yields CDR1 DFQATT and CDR2 SNEGSKA (reference sequence). This sample's TCRbeta library carried unique molecular identifier barcodes. A single record per CDR3 protein comes from TCRdb applying MiXCR to the PCR reads. The sample records 600,000 or so distinct CDR3 sequences, 23% being singletons. This rearrangement joins TRBV20-1 to TRBJ2-1; unclear D gene. The clonotype comes from a boy under two years old who had a stem cell transplant for acute myeloid leukemia, so the T cells may come from the graft donor. This specimen consisted of PBMCs, mostly from graft donor cells, obtained 360 days after TCRalphabeta/CD19-depleted stem cell transplant. This CDR3 is CSARGTSEQFF. In DNA, the CDR3 is TGCAGTGCTAGAGGAACGAGTGAGCAGTTCTTC.